Given below is one T cell receptor beta chain in context. What it recognizes is unknown. The CDR3 runs to 14 residues. With V trimmed by 0 bases and J by 6 bases, 4 bases remained unmatched. Germline V gives CDR1 SGHRS, CDR2 YFSETQ. The sample belongs to a study of radiotherapy plus CTLA-4 blockade in lung cancer. TCRdb's table, derived via immunoSEQ multiplex PCR, lists solely in-frame clones and lacks some. The sample yields some 66,000 clones, about four fifths seen once. Findings of the study overall: Among blood TCR repertoires after radiotherapy plus ipilimumab, tumor-derived clones expanded.

This TCR was sampled from a human donor with non-small cell lung cancer who had a partial response to radiotherapy plus ipilimumab. The chain recombines TRBV5-1 with TRBJ1-1, with 8 bases lining up with TRBD1. The sequencing here drew on peripheral blood, taken from a patient treated with radiotherapy plus ipilimumab. The CDR3 sequence: CASSLVRQGPEAFF. For the CDR3, the DNA is TGCGCCAGCAGCTTGGTCCGACAGGGGCCTGAAGCTTTCTTT.